The 25 T cell receptor beta chains listed next were all sequenced from one sample in a study of shared clonotypes between healthy human individuals. This table comes from immunoSEQ multiplex PCR, and its TCRdb copy is limited to in-frame clones, with some not included. The sample contains roughly 1 million clones, around 76% of which appear only once. The sequencing sample was made of memory CD4+ T cells sorted from blood. Subset described: CD45RA-negative fraction. These receptors were obtained from a man aged 18 to 29 in good health.

This chain uses TRBV4-1 with TRBJ2-5; D possibly corresponds to TRBD2 (7 bases). V gave up 4 bases and J gave up 5 bases, with 14 bases separating them. CDR3 length: 14 amino acids. Per germline, CDR1 MGHRA and CDR2 YSYEKL. The CDR3 DNA follows: TGCGCCAGCAGCCTCGGGGAGGGGGTTGAGACCCAGTACTTC. Residues: CASSLGEGVETQYF.

In its sample, this clone was seen a few times. CDR3 bases: TGCGCCAGCAGCTACCAGGGGAATCAGCCCCAGCATTTT. Translation: CASSYQGNQPQHF. The genes are TRBV10-2 and TRBJ1-5, with a tentative D call TRBD1 (6 bases). V lost 6 bases to trimming and J lost 4 bases, with 10 bases between them. Germline CDR1 and CDR2: WSHSY and SAAADI. The CDR3 extends over 13 amino acids.

The chain employs TRBV29-1 and TRBJ2-4; D unclear. The CDR3 sequence is 17 residues long. Germline V gene data show CDR1 as SQVTM and CDR2 as ANQGSEA. V lost 0 bases, J lost 4 bases, and 19 bases lay in between. The CDR3 protein is CSVEDRPSGGTKNIQYF. CDR3 DNA sequence: TGCAGCGTTGAAGACCGGCCATCGGGTGGTACGAAAAACATTCAGTACTTC. Full variable domain (outside the CDR3, taken from reference TRBV29-1 and TRBJ2-4): SAVISQKPSRDICQRGTSLTIQCQVDSQVTMMFWYRQQPGQSLTLIATANQGSEATYESGFVIDKFPISRPNLTFSTLTVSNMSPEDSSIYLCSVEDRPSGGTKNIQYFGAGTRLSVL.

This clone turned up a few times. The genes are TRBV30 and TRBJ1-3; D is unresolved. In germline, CDR1 is GTSNPN, CDR2 SVGIG (reference sequence). The length of the CDR3 is 12 residues. The V and J ends lost 5 bases and 3 bases respectively, with 8 bases between them. The chain's CDR3 is CAWGIGGNTIYF. CDR3 bases: TGTGCCTGGGGAATAGGTGGAAACACCATATATTTT.

This clone was picked up a small number of times. CDR3 sequence (DNA): TGCGCCAGCAGCCAGGAACACACAGGGCTAGAGCAGTTCTTC. Protein sequence: CASSQEHTGLEQFF. V is TRBV4-3 and J is TRBJ2-1; TRBD1 might be the D (6 bases). V was pared by 3 bases and J by 10 bases, with 16 bases between. The length of the CDR3 is 14 residues. Germline-derived CDR1 and CDR2 are LGHNA and YSLEER.

The chain uses TRBV30 and TRBJ1-2, with D unclear. Trimming stripped 0 bases from V and 8 bases from J, with 19 bases between. Germline V CDR1 and CDR2: GTSNPN, SVGIG (reference sequence). The CDR3 has 15 residues. The DNA for the CDR3 is TGTGCCTGGAGTGTGGCAGGAACGTCGAAAGGCGGCTACACCTTC. Residues: CAWSVAGTSKGGYTF.

The V and J genes are TRBV6-5 and TRBJ2-3; 7 bases fit TRBD1. Germline V gene sequence: CDR1 MNHEY, CDR2 SVGAGI. This CDR3 is built from 15 residues. V shed 3 bases and J 3 bases; nucleotides not matched to a gene: 6. This chain's CDR3 is CASSYVGTETDTQYF. The CDR3 DNA is TGTGCCAGCAGTTATGTCGGGACAGAGACAGATACGCAGTATTTT.

The chain joins TRBV15 to TRBJ1-1; 7 nucleotides match TRBD1. The CDR3 loop spans 16 amino acids. Per the germline V gene, CDR1 is LNHNV and CDR2 is YYDKDF (reference sequence). The ends lost 1 base at V and 2 bases at J; junction bases unmatched: 7. CDR3 residues: CATSRGGGQVNTEAFF. Written as DNA, the CDR3 is TGTGCCACCAGCAGAGGGGGAGGACAGGTCAACACTGAAGCTTTCTTT.

J is TRBJ2-3 and V is TRBV6-5; weak D call: TRBD2 (5 bases). CDR1 MNHEY and CDR2 SVGAGI come from the germline V gene. Trimming removed 2 bases from V and 5 bases from J, with 11 bases in between. The CDR3 has 14 residues. The DNA for the CDR3 is TGTGCCAGCAGTTACGGAACTAGTAAAGATACGCAGTATTTT. The encoded protein is CASSYGTSKDTQYF.

This clone was recorded at least ten times. The chain uses TRBV6-5 and TRBJ1-3, with TRBD1 matching 7 bases. Germline CDR1 is MNHEY and CDR2 is SVGAGI. The CDR3 sequence is 15 residues long. After removal of 0 bases from V and 4 bases from J, the junction contained 3 bases not matched to a gene. CDR3 coding DNA: TGTGCCAGCAGTTACTCCCAGGGGGTAGGAAACACCATATATTTT. It codes for CASSYSQGVGNTIYF.

The CDR3 coding sequence is TGTGCCAGCAGCTTAGGCCCAGGGGACCCTAACTATGGCTACACCTTC. As protein: CASSLGPGDPNYGYTF. V and J are TRBV7-9 and TRBJ1-2, with D perhaps TRBD1 (6 bases). V lost 1 base and J lost 0, with 12 bases in between. The CDR3 contains 16 residues. Per germline, CDR1 SEHNR and CDR2 FQNEAQ (reference sequence).

The chain joins TRBV4-1 to TRBJ2-1; 9 nucleotides line up with TRBD1. Germline-derived CDR1 and CDR2 are MGHRA and YSYEKL. V gave up 2 bases and J gave up 4 bases; unmatched junction bases: 6. The CDR3 is 16 residues long. The CDR3, as DNA: TGCGCCAGCAGCCAACCGGGACAGGGTCTGTACAATGAGCAGTTCTTC. This encodes CASSQPGQGLYNEQFF.

The J gene is TRBJ2-7, the V gene TRBV6-1, with no clear D. This CDR3 is 12 amino acids long. The V end lost 5 bases, the J end lost 3 bases, and 8 bases lay between the germline ends. Germline CDR1 MNHNS, CDR2 SASEGT. DNA of the CDR3: TGTGCCAGCAGTCGTACTCTCTACGAGCAGTACTTC. Translated: CASSRTLYEQYF.

V gene TRBV7-9 combines with J gene TRBJ1-5; D is unresolved. Per germline, CDR1 SEHNR and CDR2 FQNEAQ (reference sequence). The germline V and J ends were trimmed by 5 bases and 6 bases, with 11 bases remaining between them. The CDR3 consists of 13 residues. DNA of the CDR3: TGTGCCAGCAGCCGCGACGAGGCTCAGCCCCAGCATTTT. Its translation: CASSRDEAQPQHF.

This chain connects TRBV28 to TRBJ2-3; TRBD1 matches 7 bases. This CDR3 comprises 19 residues. After removal of 2 bases from V and 1 base from J, the junction contained 15 bases not matched to a gene. The V gene's germline CDR1 is MDHEN and CDR2 SYDVKM. CDR3 sequence reads: CASSLILKGGILGTDTQYF. In DNA form, the CDR3 reads TGTGCCAGCAGTTTAATCCTAAAAGGGGGCATTTTGGGCACAGATACGCAGTATTTT. Variable domain in full (rest from reference TRBV28 and TRBJ2-3): DVKVTQSSRYLVKRTGEKVFLECVQDMDHENMFWYRQDPGLGLRLIYFSYDVKMKEKGDIPEGYSVSREKKERFSLILESASTNQTSMYLCASSLILKGGILGTDTQYFGPGTRLTVL.

This clone was recorded many times. The J gene is TRBJ1-5, the V gene TRBV19; D gene uncertain. V was shortened by 6 bases and J by 3 bases, with 12 bases between the two germline ends. The CDR3 spans 14 residues. Germline V gives CDR1 LNHDA, CDR2 SQIVND (reference sequence). The CDR3 region is CASSLRSVNQPQHF. CDR3 bases: TGTGCCAGTAGCCTGCGATCAGTCAATCAGCCCCAGCATTTT.

The V gene is TRBV15, the J gene TRBJ2-7, with D unresolved. The CDR3 contains 13 residues. Germline V gene lookup returns CDR1 LNHNV and CDR2 YYDKDF (reference sequence). The V and J ends lost 5 bases and 2 bases respectively, with 10 bases between them. Written as DNA, the CDR3 is TGTGCCACCAGCCGTTCAGGACCCTACGAGCAGTACTTC. Translation gives CATSRSGPYEQYF.

V gene TRBV4-1 combines with J gene TRBJ2-3; tentative D call: TRBD1 (7 bases). CDR1 is MGHRA, CDR2 YSYEKL, per germline. V lost 1 base and J 9 bases, leaving 17 bases between the germline ends. The CDR3 extends over 15 amino acids. The CDR3 spells CASSQVESGGGTQYF. For the CDR3, the DNA is TGCGCCAGCAGCCAAGTAGAATCAGGGGGAGGCACGCAGTATTTT.

The chain combines TRBV6-5 with TRBJ1-2; D remains ambiguous. V shed 2 bases and J shed 7 bases, with 14 bases lying between them. The CDR3 totals 14 residues. Germline CDR1 and CDR2: MNHEY and SVGAGI. CDR3: CASSYGGGQGGYTF. CDR3 nucleotide sequence: TGTGCCAGCAGTTACGGAGGAGGGCAAGGTGGCTACACCTTC.

V usage is TRBV7-6 and J usage is TRBJ2-1, with TRBD1 matching over 9 bases. The CDR3 extends over 15 amino acids. The trim removed 4 bases at V and 2 bases at J, leaving 3 bases unmatched. Germline CDR1 SGHVS, CDR2 FNYEAQ. Here the CDR3 DNA reads TGTGCCAGCAGCTCGACAGGGGGGACCTACAATGAGCAGTTCTTC. It yields the protein CASSSTGGTYNEQFF.

J is TRBJ2-5 and V is TRBV11-2, with 15 positions matching TRBD2. Trimming removed 1 base from V and 4 bases from J; junction bases left unmatched: 4. The CDR3 extends over 17 amino acids. The germline V gene encodes CDR1 SGHAT and CDR2 FQNNGV. The CDR3 sequence is CASSLGRTSGGAETQYF. CDR3 DNA sequence: TGTGCCAGCAGCTTAGGCCGGACTAGCGGGGGGGCAGAGACCCAGTACTTC.

Concerning this clone itself: Other DNA sequences in the same sample also yield this CDR3. V usage is TRBV18 and J usage is TRBJ2-1; 10 bases align to TRBD2. CDR1 is KGHSH and CDR2 is LQKENI in the germline V gene. The CDR3 extends over 16 amino acids. V was pared by 3 bases and J by 7 bases, with 9 bases of the junction left unmatched. This chain's CDR3 is CASSPLLAGVGNEQFF. Written as DNA, the CDR3 is TGTGCCAGCTCACCCCTGCTAGCGGGAGTCGGTAATGAGCAGTTCTTC.

The chain combines TRBV30 with TRBJ2-7; D might be TRBD1 (6 bases). Germline V gene sequence: CDR1 GTSNPN, CDR2 SVGIG (reference sequence). V dropped 2 bases and J dropped 1 base, with 9 bases sitting between them. This CDR3 is built from 13 residues. The CDR3: CAWSRTASYEQYF. The CDR3, as DNA: TGTGCCTGGAGTCGGACAGCATCCTACGAGCAGTACTTC.

The genes are TRBV4-3 and TRBJ2-1; no clear D. The CDR3 has 15 residues. Trimming shortened V by 0 bases and J by 15 bases, and 21 bases separated the two germline ends. Germline values: CDR1 LGHNA, CDR2 YSLEER. The CDR3 sequence: CASSQEIIRDHRMFF. DNA of the CDR3: TGCGCCAGCAGCCAAGAGATTATTCGCGACCACCGGATGTTCTTC.

The J gene is TRBJ2-2, the V gene TRBV29-1; tentatively, D is TRBD1 (6 bases). Germline loops: CDR1 SQVTM, CDR2 ANQGSEA. Trimming removed 7 bases at V and 6 bases at J, with 18 bases between. CDR3 length: 14 residues. In DNA, the CDR3 is TGCAGCGCTATACCGACAGGTCGCGCCGGGGAGCTGTTTTTT. Protein sequence: CSAIPTGRAGELFF.